These T cell receptor beta chains were read from a single sample in a study of CXCR3-negative and CXCR3-positive naive CD8 T cells. For each CDR3 protein, TCRdb gives one entry from its re-call of the 5' RACE reads, without DNA. Its listing shows some 120,000 distinct CDR3 sequences. The sample taken for sequencing was naive CXCR3+ CD8+ T cells from blood. These receptors originate from a human donor in good health. Some clones in this sample may be carry-over from other donors' samples. CDR3s include the opening cysteine and the closing phenylalanine or tryptophan.

v_call,j_call,cdr3_aa
TRBV27,TRBJ2-1,CASSLGTGVSYNEQFF
TRBV9,TRBJ2-1,CASSVSSEQFF
TRBV10-3,TRBJ1-1,CAISGGTQAFF
TRBV7-9,TRBJ1-1,CASSLLGAGTNTEAFF
TRBV7-9,TRBJ1-5,CATSGSRYSNQPQHF
TRBV6-2/TRBV6-3,TRBJ1-5,CASRTTRSQHF
TRBV20-1,TRBJ2-7,CSARVSGSYEQYF
TRBV29-1,TRBJ1-1,CSVPGGEMNTEAFF
TRBV4-1,TRBJ2-2,CASSQEGSGVLWAAGELFF
TRBV12-3/TRBV12-4,TRBJ1-4,CASSFRGRGLEKLFF
TRBV7-9,TRBJ2-1,CASTTRPSGRDEQFF
TRBV11-2,TRBJ2-7,CASTQGASGYYEQYF
TRBV12-3/TRBV12-4,TRBJ2-7,CASSPRDSSSYEQYF
TRBV11-2,TRBJ2-1,CASSNGQVDNEQFF
TRBV20-1,TRBJ2-5,CSARQKETQYF
TRBV4-3,TRBJ1-5,CASSQDWADNQPQHF
TRBV4-2,TRBJ2-7,CASSQVQALDEQYF
TRBV7-9,TRBJ2-7,CASSLLAGARDEQYF
TRBV25-1,TRBJ1-2,CASQRGADGYTF
TRBV3-1,TRBJ1-2,CASSRDRPYGYTF
TRBV4-3,TRBJ1-1,CASSQGPMNTEAFF
TRBV7-6,TRBJ2-1,CASSLGAGGYNEQFF
TRBV15,TRBJ1-2,CATSRILRDLGVDGYTF
TRBV5-1,TRBJ2-2,CASSAGINTGELFF
TRBV30,TRBJ2-7,CAWSDTAQGYEQYF
TRBV12-3/TRBV12-4,TRBJ2-1,CASSFSPPHANEQFF
TRBV6-5,TRBJ2-2,CASSDPGGELFF
TRBV28,TRBJ1-3,CAIVDVSSGNTIYF
TRBV20-1,TRBJ1-1,CSARDNRGEAFF
TRBV20-1,TRBJ2-7,CSARDGRGSSYEQYF
TRBV3-1,TRBJ2-7,CASSPTGAEGSYEQYF
TRBV27,TRBJ1-1,CATPLGGDTEALF
TRBV9,TRBJ1-1,CASSVQGADTEAFF
TRBV28,TRBJ2-2,CASSPPRRDLVNTGELFF
TRBV4-3,TRBJ2-5,CASSQGSGSLETQYF
TRBV19,TRBJ2-7,CASSILGGSYEQYF
TRBV13,TRBJ2-7,CASSLAVEEQYF
TRBV28,TRBJ1-1,CASSLYPNTEAFF
TRBV5-1,TRBJ2-2,CASSFGQGRNGELFF
TRBV12-3/TRBV12-4,TRBJ1-1,CASSLGGGNTEAFF
TRBV7-6,TRBJ1-1,CASSPGGETEAFF
TRBV5-6,TRBJ1-2,CASSLEVRRADGYTF
TRBV5-1,TRBJ2-7,CASSPLRGDEQYF
TRBV7-8,TRBJ1-4,CASSLIGPNEKLFF
TRBV2,TRBJ2-1,CASSEWLDGGNEQFF
TRBV28,TRBJ2-5,CASGAGAFLETQYF
TRBV14,TRBJ2-1,CASSQGPGSGGRGYNEQFF
TRBV3-1,TRBJ2-1,CASSWTGTDNEQFF
TRBV6-2/TRBV6-3,TRBJ2-2,CASSPILAGGSNTGELFF